This TCR beta chain originates from a study of blood T cell repertoires in COVID-19. About the research overall: Samples representing acute and convalescent COVID-19 were sourced from the United States, Italy and Spain. The analysed material was cDNA or gDNA that came from T cells, B-cell-depleted T cells, or PBMCs.

Germline-derived CDR1 and CDR2 are KGHDR and SFDVKD. The V gene lost 3 bases and the J gene lost 4 bases, with 11 bases spanning the gap. This CDR3 comprises 14 residues. Per the study methods: Amplification from reference gene primers served as the basis for estimated nucleated cell counts. Assay used: immunoSEQ multiplex PCR; TCRdb lists only in-frame clones, some missing. V, J and clone size are those of that table, while D and trimming were read from the DNA. The sample has about 73,000 clones, approximately 88% seen once. Specimen: peripheral blood. This TCR was recovered from a man older than 75 with active or convalescent COVID-19. J is TRBJ1-1 and V is TRBV24-1, with D maybe TRBD1 (6 bases). CDR3 DNA sequence: TGTGCCACCAGTGATCCAGGGGTTTTCACTGAAGCTTTCTTT. It codes for CATSDPGVFTEAFF.